Listed below are T cell receptor beta chains from one sample, sequenced in a study of blood T cells in healthy people across ages. TCRdb re-called the 5' RACE reads through MiXCR, storing one row per CDR3 protein. Among over 1,500,000 distinct CDR3 sequences listed, about 39% were seen once. Input material: blood. Source of these receptors: a human donor in good health. Each CDR3 is given with its conserved first and last residue. The D gene is left open where the match is weak. Size is omitted from some rows. Given values are once, few, many or a class for expanded clones.

j_call | clone_size | d_call | v_call | cdr3_aa | cdr3_nt
TRBJ1-2 | few | NA | TRBV7-2 | CASSLVRENYGYTF | TGTGCCAGCAGCTTAGTCAGGGAGAACTATGGCTACACCTTC
TRBJ2-7 | NA | TRBD1 | TRBV6-2/TRBV6-3 | CASSYLGTQGSYEQYF | TGTGCCAGCAGTTACCTCGGGACACAGGGGTCCTACGAGCAGTACTTC
TRBJ1-2 | NA | NA | TRBV20-1 | CSASALGRYGYTF | TGCAGTGCTAGTGCTTTAGGTCGGTATGGCTACACCTTC
TRBJ2-5 | few | NA | TRBV7-9 | CASSSTPDRFWVETQYF | TGTGCCAGCAGCTCCACACCCGACAGGTTTTGGGTAGAGACCCAGTACTTC
TRBJ2-1 | NA | TRBD2 | TRBV9 | CASSEGLAAIYNEQFF | TGTGCCAGCAGCGAGGGACTAGCGGCGATCTACAATGAGCAGTTCTTC
TRBJ2-5 | NA | NA | TRBV7-3 | CASSRSGPQETQYF | TGTGCCAGCTCGAGATCGGGCCCCCAAGAGACCCAGTACTTC
TRBJ2-1 | NA | TRBD2 | TRBV6-2/TRBV6-3 | CASRDLPGTRDNEQFF | TGTGCCAGCAGAGATCTCCCGGGGACTAGGGACAATGAGCAGTTCTTC
TRBJ2-7 | few | TRBD1 | TRBV6-5 | CASSPQGLVLREQYF | TGTGCCAGCAGCCCACAGGGGTTAGTTCTTCGGGAGCAGTACTTC
TRBJ1-1 | NA | NA | TRBV10-3 | CAISESLGDGLGTEAFF | TGTGCCATCAGTGAGTCGCTGGGGGACGGTCTGGGGACTGAAGCTTTCTTT
TRBJ2-1 | few | TRBD1 | TRBV10-3 | CAISPQGVEQFF | TGTGCCATCAGTCCCCAGGGGGTTGAGCAGTTCTTC
TRBJ2-1 | NA | TRBD2 | TRBV9 | CASSVSGGDSYNEQFF | TGTGCCAGCAGCGTTAGCGGGGGGGACTCCTACAATGAGCAGTTCTTC
TRBJ2-1 | few | NA | TRBV24-1 | CATSDLGSVTGLHNEQFF | TGTGCCACCAGTGATTTGGGTTCGGTCACAGGGTTACACAATGAGCAGTTCTTC
TRBJ2-1 | NA | TRBD2 | TRBV6-5 | CASSYSLGLAGYEQFF | TGTGCCAGCAGTTACTCGTTGGGACTAGCGGGATATGAGCAGTTCTTC
TRBJ1-2 | NA | NA | TRBV7-3 | CASSPGSTYGYTF | TGTGCCAGCAGCCCGGGATCGACCTATGGCTACACCTTC
TRBJ2-3 | once | TRBD2 | TRBV6-6 | CASSRTDSGDTDTQYF | TGTGCCAGCAGTCGTACAGATAGCGGGGACACAGATACGCAGTATTTT
TRBJ2-3 | NA | TRBD2 | TRBV15 | CATSRGRRAGVAYF | TGTGCCACCAGCAGAGGCCGGAGAGCGGGGGTGGCGTATTTT
TRBJ2-3 | NA | NA | TRBV29-1 | CSGGRDSWGDTQYF | TGCAGCGGGGGACGGGACTCCTGGGGAGATACGCAGTATTTT
TRBJ2-1 | NA | NA | TRBV29-1 | CSTSTPYNEQFF | TGCAGCACTTCGACACCCTACAATGAGCAGTTCTTC
TRBJ1-1 | NA | TRBD1 | TRBV24-1 | CATSDSGAPRGAFF | TGTGCCACCAGTGATTCCGGGGCTCCCAGGGGGGCTTTCTTT
TRBJ2-1 | few | TRBD2 | TRBV20-1 | CSARHLAGGRQVEQFF | TGCAGTGCTCGCCACCTAGCGGGGGGGAGGCAGGTTGAGCAGTTCTTC
TRBJ2-1 | few | TRBD1 | TRBV28 | CASSELGDRGRSEQFF | TGTGCCAGCAGCGAACTTGGGGACAGGGGGCGCAGTGAGCAGTTCTTC
TRBJ2-5 | few | NA | TRBV10-3 | CAISEGRQETQYF | TGTGCCATCAGTGAGGGACGCCAAGAGACCCAGTACTTC
TRBJ1-2 | once | NA | TRBV7-8 | CVSSLARIGDGSGYTF | TGTGTCAGCAGCTTAGCGCGAATAGGGGATGGATCTGGCTACACCTTC
TRBJ1-6 | NA | TRBD1 | TRBV6-5 | CATSRDRALDSPLHF | TGTGCCACGTCCCGGGACAGGGCATTGGATTCACCCCTCCACTTT
TRBJ2-1 | NA | TRBD2 | TRBV13 | CASERGGSNEQFF | TGTGCCAGCGAGCGGGGGGGAAGCAATGAGCAGTTCTTC
TRBJ1-5 | once | NA | TRBV20-1 | CSASADFVGIVSNQPQHF | TGCAGTGCTAGTGCGGACTTCGTCGGCATAGTTAGCAATCAGCCCCAGCATTTT
TRBJ1-5 | NA | NA | TRBV2 | CTSSDRRYNQPQHF | TGTACCAGCAGTGACAGGAGATACAATCAGCCCCAGCATTTT
TRBJ2-5 | few | TRBD2 | TRBV7-2 | CASSPGGGSQETQYF | TGTGCCAGCAGCCCGGGGGGTGGCAGCCAAGAGACCCAGTACTTC
TRBJ2-1 | few | NA | TRBV2 | CASSEAGGGYNEQFF | TGTGCCAGCAGTGAAGCAGGAGGGGGGTACAATGAGCAGTTCTTC
TRBJ2-1 | few | NA | TRBV7-2 | CASSPGSLAFNEQFF | TGTGCCAGCAGCCCGGGAAGTCTGGCTTTCAATGAGCAGTTCTTC
TRBJ1-4 | NA | NA | TRBV20-1 | CSAERATDEKLFF | TGCAGTGCCGAACGGGCAACGGATGAAAAACTGTTTTTT
TRBJ2-5 | few | TRBD2 | TRBV4-3 | CASSQEWTSEETQYF | TGCGCCAGCAGCCAAGAGTGGACTAGCGAAGAGACCCAGTACTTC
TRBJ2-7 | NA | NA | TRBV20-1 | CSASWILGSYEQYF | TGCAGTGCTAGTTGGATCCTCGGGTCCTACGAGCAGTACTTC
TRBJ2-4 | NA | TRBD1 | TRBV7-9 | CASSGQGGKNIQYF | TGTGCCAGCAGCGGACAGGGGGGCAAAAACATTCAGTACTTC
TRBJ1-3 | few | NA | TRBV12-3/TRBV12-4 | CASNFDISGNTIYF | TGTGCCAGCAACTTTGACATTTCTGGAAACACCATATATTTT